The 19 T cell receptor beta chains in this list originate from one sample, sequenced in a study of cytomegalovirus exposure and HLA in healthy donors. Both 60 Vbeta primers and 13 Jbeta primers went into the PCR. TCRdb's copy holds only in-frame clones and misses some; the assay was immunoSEQ multiplex PCR. This table has approximately 160,000 clones, around 80% appearing once. Sequencing used PBMCs. All receptors derive from a young woman in good health and CMV-seronegative.

This chain connects TRBV4-1 to TRBJ1-4; D unresolved. CDR3 size: 19 residues. V lost 2 bases to trimming and J lost 0 bases, with 19 bases between them. Per the germline V gene, CDR1 is MGHRA and CDR2 is YSYEKL. The DNA of the CDR3 is TGCGCCAGCAGCCAATGGAGGAAACAGATACATGCAACTAATGAAAAACTGTTTTTT. Amino acid sequence: CASSQWRKQIHATNEKLFF.

CDR3 nucleotide sequence: TGTGCCAGTAGTATGCGGACTGGCCCGTATGGCTACACCTTC. This sequence encodes CASSMRTGPYGYTF. This chain joins TRBV19 and TRBJ1-2, with D hard to call. Trimming removed 3 bases at V and 5 bases at J, with 13 bases between. This CDR3 has 14 amino acids. CDR1 and CDR2 (germline): LNHDA, SQIVND (reference sequence).

This chain joins TRBV9 and TRBJ2-7; D possibly corresponds to TRBD2 (6 bases). Per germline, CDR1 SGDLS and CDR2 YYNGEE. V was pared by 0 bases and J by 7 bases, with 20 bases between. The CDR3 contains 16 residues. CDR3 bases: TGTGCCAGCAGCGTAGCGCCGGGAGCCGGAGGGTGGGAGCAGTACTTC. Translating it yields CASSVAPGAGGWEQYF.

This clone occurred once. This chain connects TRBV5-6 to TRBJ2-7; 9 bases match TRBD1. The CDR3 is 16 residues long. The V gene end was trimmed by 4 bases and the J gene end by 3 bases; junction bases not matched to a gene: 11. Germline CDR1 and CDR2: SGHDT and YYEEEE. The CDR3 nucleotides read TGTGCCAGCAGCCCAGACAGGGGGACAGGGTACTACGAGCAGTACTTC. Its translation is CASSPDRGTGYYEQYF.

This rearrangement joins TRBV5-1 to TRBJ2-1, with TRBD1 as a possible D gene (6 bases). With 1 base removed from V and 8 bases from J, the gap between germline ends came to 19 bases. CDR1 SGHRS and CDR2 YFSETQ come from the germline V gene. The CDR3 runs 16 residues. CDR3 protein: CASSLSAGVVLDEQFF. The CDR3 bases are TGCGCCAGCAGCTTGTCGGCAGGGGTAGTTTTAGATGAGCAGTTCTTC.

A few counts support this clone. This sequence joins TRBV5-4 and TRBJ2-4; D is unresolved. Germline V gene data show CDR1 as SGHNT and CDR2 as YYREEE (reference sequence). The CDR3 contains 12 residues. The V end was cut by 3 bases, the J end by 5 bases, with 6 bases between. The CDR3 sequence: CASSSIQNIQYF. The CDR3 nucleotides are TGTGCCAGCAGCTCTATACAAAACATTCAGTACTTC.

The rearrangement links TRBV18 to TRBJ2-5; D uncertain. With 8 bases removed from V and 2 bases from J, the gap between germline ends came to 18 bases. Germline CDR1 reads KGHSH; CDR2 reads LQKENI. The CDR3 is made up of 15 amino acids. For the CDR3, the DNA is TGTGCCAGCACTCTCGAGAACTACGCTCAAGAGACCCAGTACTTC. Its protein is CASTLENYAQETQYF.

The chain combines TRBV27 with TRBJ2-2; D is unclear. This CDR3 is 18 amino acids long. Per germline, CDR1 MNHEY and CDR2 SMNVEV (reference sequence). Trimming stripped 5 bases from V and 0 bases from J, with 19 bases between. CDR3 sequence reads: CASSPTAADIANTGELFF. The CDR3 DNA follows: TGTGCCAGCAGTCCTACCGCCGCCGACATCGCGAACACCGGGGAGCTGTTTTTT.

V usage is TRBV27 and J usage is TRBJ1-1; 8 nucleotides line up with TRBD1. With V trimmed by 2 bases and J by 4 bases, 6 bases remained unmatched. This CDR3 contains 15 residues. From germline, CDR1 is MNHEY and CDR2 SMNVEV (reference sequence). The CDR3 sequence is CASSLNRQGATEAFF. DNA for the CDR3: TGTGCCAGCAGTTTAAATAGGCAGGGGGCCACTGAAGCTTTCTTT.

The rearrangement uses TRBV15 and TRBJ2-7, with D possibly TRBD2 on 6 matching bases. Germline CDR1 LNHNV, CDR2 YYDKDF (reference sequence). Trimming stripped 1 base from V and 5 bases from J, with 15 bases between. The length of the CDR3 is 15 residues. The CDR3 is CATSRGNGREDEQYF. The DNA for the CDR3 is TGTGCCACCAGCAGAGGCAACGGGAGAGAGGACGAGCAGTACTTC.

The chain uses TRBV6-5 and TRBJ1-1; unclear D gene. Germline V lookup: CDR1 MNHEY, CDR2 SVGAGI. The CDR3 contains 11 residues. The V end lost 7 bases, the J end lost 11 bases, and 14 bases lay between the germline ends. The CDR3 region has the DNA TGTGCCAGCATTCTAGGTCGTCGGGCTTTCTTT. Translating gives CASILGRRAFF.

The sample holds a few counts of this clone. The V call is TRBV21-1, the J call TRBJ1-5. TRBV21-1 is flagged as a pseudogene. This CDR3 has 16 residues. CDR3 bases: TGTGCCAGCAGCATGGCTGGAAGGACTTGCAATCAGCCCCAGCATTTT. It specifies CASSMAGRTCNQPQHF.

The rearrangement joins TRBV5-6 to TRBJ2-7; a possible D gene is TRBD1 (5 bases). This CDR3 is 16 amino acids long. The germline CDR1 and CDR2 sequences are SGHDT and YYEEEE. Trimming removed 1 base at V and 6 bases at J, with 20 bases between. The CDR3 bases are TGTGCCAGCAGCTTGAGCGTCGCAGGGAATTCCCTCGAGCAGTACTTC. It translates to CASSLSVAGNSLEQYF.

V gene TRBV2 combines with J gene TRBJ1-3; D is possibly TRBD1 (5 bases). V dropped 6 bases and J dropped 3 bases, with 6 bases sitting between them. The length of the CDR3 is 12 residues. The germline V gene encodes CDR1 SNHLY and CDR2 FYNNEI. The CDR3 is CASSQGGNTIYF. The CDR3 DNA sequence: TGTGCCAGCAGCCAGGGTGGAAACACCATATATTTT.

CDR3 sequence reads: CASTLDRGYTEAFF. Written as DNA, the CDR3 is TGTGCCAGCACCTTAGACAGGGGGTACACTGAAGCTTTCTTT. This chain links TRBV2 with TRBJ1-1, with 9 bases lining up with TRBD1. V lost 7 bases, J lost 3 bases, and 6 bases stayed unmatched. This CDR3 is 14 amino acids long. Germline loops: CDR1 SNHLY, CDR2 FYNNEI.

The rearrangement uses TRBV7-9 and TRBJ2-3; 11 bases are shared with TRBD2. Germline loops: CDR1 SEHNR, CDR2 FQNEAQ (reference sequence). The CDR3 runs to 16 residues. V was pared by 5 bases and J by 7 bases, with 11 bases of the junction left unmatched. The CDR3 reads CASSQQASGRLYTQYF. DNA for the CDR3: TGTGCCAGCAGCCAGCAGGCTAGCGGGAGGCTCTATACGCAGTATTTT.

The chain joins TRBV19 to TRBJ2-1; D gene ambiguous. This CDR3 comprises 14 residues. Germline V gene lookup returns CDR1 LNHDA and CDR2 SQIVND (reference sequence). V was cut by 1 base and J by 5 bases, with 9 bases left in between. The CDR3 loop reads CASSIVVANNEQFF. The CDR3 region has the DNA TGTGCCAGTAGTATAGTGGTAGCAAACAATGAGCAGTTCTTC.

The chain has TRBV19 and TRBJ1-2; 8 nucleotides agree with TRBD1. V lost 3 bases, J lost 4 bases, and 7 bases stayed unmatched. The V gene's germline CDR1 is LNHDA and CDR2 SQIVND (reference sequence). The length of the CDR3 is 15 residues. For the CDR3, the DNA is TGTGCCAGTAGTATTATCGGGACAGGTATCTATGGCTACACCTTC. This sequence encodes CASSIIGTGIYGYTF.

The chain couples TRBV7-8 to TRBJ1-5; D is ambiguous. V was trimmed by 2 bases and J by 5 bases, leaving 7 bases between them. CDR1 is SGHVS, CDR2 FQNEAQ, per germline. This CDR3 contains 13 residues. CDR3 coding DNA: TGTGCCAGCAGCTTATTGAGGGATCAGCCCCAGCATTTT. Translating gives CASSLLRDQPQHF.